This T cell receptor beta chain is drawn from a study of T cells in Graves' hyperthyroidism and ophthalmopathy. Across the whole study: Peripheral blood sampling occurred at initial diagnosis, before any treatment.

Amplified regions were TCR beta CDR3 sequences from RNA transcripts. In the first-round RT-PCR of the TCR CDR3, the HTBI primer set was used. Each CDR3 protein is one row after TCRdb ran MiXCR on the multiplex PCR reads. Among over 250,000 distinct CDR3 sequences listed, roughly an eighth were seen once. This clonotype was detected many times. Its antigen is undetermined. General study results and limits: Blood shared most expanded thyroid clonotypes above 0.001.

The CDR3 spans 15 residues. Germline CDR1 and CDR2: MNHEY and SVGAGI. V was trimmed by 0 bases and J by 5 bases, leaving 13 bases between them. The sequence derives from a woman in her thirties or forties with Graves' ophthalmopathy. The chain combines TRBV6-5 with TRBJ2-5, with D possibly being TRBD2 (5 bases). The specimen sequenced was blood. Written as DNA, the CDR3 is TGTGCCAGCAGTTACTCGGCGGGTTCTTGGGAGACCCAGTACTTC. It is translated as CASSYSAGSWETQYF.